This TCR beta chain was sequenced during a study of OX40 agonist ivuxolimab in advanced cancers. Across the study: Hepatocellular carcinoma, melanoma, renal cell or head and neck cancer occurred in dose-escalation patients.

The germline V and J ends were trimmed by 4 bases and 2 bases, with 14 bases remaining between them. The CDR3 has 15 residues. Germline CDR1 reads MNHEY; CDR2 reads SVGAGI. Method: immunoSEQ multiplex PCR; TCRdb's copy keeps in-frame clones and lacks some. The sample has approximately 87,000 clones, more than 90% seen once. This clone was seen only once. Its antigen is unidentified. The study's findings and limits: Some of the lowest clonal expansion was seen in partial responders at 0.1-3.0 mg/kg.

The sequence derives from an adult with an advanced solid tumor such as melanoma, head and neck, liver or kidney cancer. The chain uses TRBV6-5 and TRBJ1-1; D is unresolved. The sequenced sample was CD4+ or CD8+ T cells sorted from blood, obtained in a trial of the OX40 agonist ivuxolimab. CDR3 sequence: CASSSSYLANTEAFF. DNA of the CDR3: TGTGCCAGCAGTTCATCCTACCTAGCAAACACTGAAGCTTTCTTT.